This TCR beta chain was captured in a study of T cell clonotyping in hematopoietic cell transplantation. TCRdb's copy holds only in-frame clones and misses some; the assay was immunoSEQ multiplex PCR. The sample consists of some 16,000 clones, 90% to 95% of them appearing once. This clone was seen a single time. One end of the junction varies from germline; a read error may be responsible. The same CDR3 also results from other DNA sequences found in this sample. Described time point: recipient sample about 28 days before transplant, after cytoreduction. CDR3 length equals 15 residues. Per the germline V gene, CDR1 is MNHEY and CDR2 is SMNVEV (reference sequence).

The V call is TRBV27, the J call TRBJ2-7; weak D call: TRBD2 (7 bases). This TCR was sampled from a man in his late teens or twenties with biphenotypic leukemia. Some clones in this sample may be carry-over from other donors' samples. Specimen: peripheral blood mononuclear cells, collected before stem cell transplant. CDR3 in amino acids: CASSSRGAKEDEQYF. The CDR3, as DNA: TGTGCTAGCAGTTCCCGGGGGGCTAAGGAAGACGAGCAGTACTTC.